The next 14 T cell receptor beta chains were all read from a single sample in a study of control samples from healthy donors and cancer patients. Assay used: immunoSEQ multiplex PCR; TCRdb lists only in-frame clones, some missing. The sample consists of roughly 120,000 clones, approximately 90% of them appearing once. The source material was blood. The receptors here all came from a woman aged 18-35 years in good health.

The chain carries TRBV7-9 and TRBJ1-1; tentatively, D is TRBD1 (6 bases). CDR3 size: 13 residues. Germline CDR1 reads SEHNR; CDR2 reads FQNEAQ (reference sequence). Trimming took 4 bases from V and 5 from J, leaving 11 bases between them. The CDR3 region has the DNA TGTGCCAGCAGCTGGGGGGCGGGGACTGAAGCTTTCTTT. It codes for CASSWGAGTEAFF.

This sequence joins TRBV5-1 and TRBJ2-7; unclear D gene. Germline V gene lookup returns CDR1 SGHRS and CDR2 YFSETQ. V lost 1 base and J 2 bases, leaving 10 bases between the germline ends. The CDR3 extends over 14 amino acids. This chain's CDR3 is CASSLWAGPYEQYF. The CDR3 region has the DNA TGCGCCAGCAGCTTGTGGGCAGGCCCCTACGAGCAGTACTTC.

In this sample, this clone turned up once. V gene TRBV3-1 (or the pseudogene TRBV3-2) combines with J gene TRBJ1-1; a weak D match, TRBD1 (5 bases). This CDR3 contains 13 residues. Deletions cut 4 bases from V and 2 bases from J, with 8 bases between. The germline V gene encodes CDR1 LGHDT and CDR2 YNNKEL (reference sequence). CDR3 sequence (DNA): TGTGCCAGCAGCCCGCAGGGTAACACTGAAGCTTTCTTT. This gives the protein CASSPQGNTEAFF.

This clone was seen a few times. The CDR3: CASSPDLGYSPLHF. The CDR3 DNA follows: TGTGCCAGCAGCCCCGACCTCGGGTATTCACCCCTCCACTTT. The V gene is TRBV9, the J gene TRBJ1-6; D gene unclear. The CDR3 totals 14 residues. Between the trimmed V and J ends, which lost 4 bases and 8 bases, there was a span of 13 bases. CDR1 and CDR2 (germline): SGDLS, YYNGEE.

The rearrangement links TRBV24-1 to TRBJ2-3; TRBD2 might be the D (5 bases). Deletions cut 4 bases from V and 0 bases from J, with 16 bases between. CDR3 length equals 17 residues. The V gene's germline CDR1 is KGHDR and CDR2 SFDVKD. The CDR3 DNA is TGTGCCACCAGTGAAGCATCTAGCCTACATAGCACAGATACGCAGTATTTT. It yields the protein CATSEASSLHSTDTQYF.

The chain couples TRBV6-4 to TRBJ1-2; D perhaps matches TRBD1 (5 bases). The CDR3 consists of 17 residues. Germline V CDR1 and CDR2: MRHNA, SNTAGT. V was shortened by 8 bases and J by 0 bases, with 22 bases between the two germline ends. The CDR3 loop reads CASGANRSTTANYGYTF. The CDR3 DNA is TGTGCCAGCGGAGCGAACAGGAGCACGACAGCTAACTATGGCTACACCTTC.

The chain joins TRBV19 to TRBJ1-5; 9 bases are shared with TRBD1. V trimming: 7 bases; J trimming: 8 bases; junction bases outside the gene matches: 21. The CDR3 consists of 18 residues. Germline CDR1 reads LNHDA; CDR2 reads SQIVND (reference sequence). CDR3 DNA sequence: TGTGCCAGTACCGGAAAACCGGGACAGGGAAGGTTAGGGGAGCCCCAGCATTTT. Its protein product is CASTGKPGQGRLGEPQHF.

The chain links TRBV27 to TRBJ2-6; D unresolved. Per the germline V gene, CDR1 is MNHEY and CDR2 is SMNVEV (reference sequence). CDR3 size: 15 residues. With 0 bases removed from V and 0 bases from J, the gap between germline ends came to 3 bases. CDR3 amino acids: CASSLSGSGANVLTF. The DNA for the CDR3 is TGTGCCAGCAGTTTATCAGGCTCTGGGGCCAACGTCCTGACTTTC.

V gene TRBV2 combines with J gene TRBJ1-4; possibly TRBD1 for D (6 bases). CDR3 length equals 14 residues. Trimming left V 6 bases short and J 5 bases short, with 13 bases between. The germline CDR1 and CDR2 sequences are SNHLY and FYNNEI. The CDR3 coding sequence is TGTGCCAGCAGCGGACAGTCACCGAATGAAAAACTGTTTTTT. Protein product: CASSGQSPNEKLFF.

The chain employs TRBV27 and TRBJ2-7, with 10 bases that match TRBD2. Unmatched junction bases numbered 2, after V lost 6 bases and J lost 0 bases. From germline, CDR1 is MNHEY and CDR2 SMNVEV (reference sequence). There are 14 residues in the CDR3. DNA of the CDR3: TGTGCCAGCAGGGTAGCGGGAGGCTCCTACGAGCAGTACTTC. Amino acid sequence: CASRVAGGSYEQYF.

This rearrangement joins TRBV29-1 to TRBJ2-4, with 15 nucleotides matching TRBD2. Germline assignment: CDR1 SQVTM and CDR2 ANQGSEA. CDR3 length equals 16 residues. V lost 6 bases, J lost 6 bases, and 9 bases stayed unmatched. In DNA form, the CDR3 reads TGCAGCGTCTCAGGACTAGCGGGGGGGCAAACAAACATTCAGTACTTC. It is translated as CSVSGLAGGQTNIQYF.

The chain combines TRBV24-1 with TRBJ2-1; possible D gene TRBD1, 7 bases. Trimming pared 4 bases from V and 10 bases from J, leaving 10 bases between. The CDR3 sequence is 12 residues long. CDR1 is KGHDR and CDR2 is SFDVKD in the germline V gene. The CDR3 protein is CATSEQGGEQFF. The CDR3 nucleotides read TGTGCCACCAGTGAGCAGGGGGGCGAGCAGTTCTTC.

The chain links TRBV5-5 to TRBJ2-3; D gene ambiguous. The CDR3 runs to 14 residues. V was pared by 0 bases and J by 2 bases, with 7 bases between. Germline lookup yields CDR1 SGHKS and CDR2 YYEKEE (reference sequence). This CDR3 reads CASSLEKPTDTQYF. The CDR3 DNA is TGTGCCAGCAGCTTGGAGAAACCCACAGATACGCAGTATTTT.

This clone showed up just once. V is TRBV5-1 and J is TRBJ1-1, with 9 bases fitting TRBD1. Germline CDR1 reads SGHRS; CDR2 reads YFSETQ. The CDR3 runs to 15 residues. The junction had 4 bases not matched to a gene; V was cut back by 3 bases and J by 1 base. CDR3 sequence reads: CASSYGQGTNTEAFF. Here the CDR3 DNA reads TGCGCCAGCAGCTATGGACAGGGGACGAACACTGAAGCTTTCTTT.